This TCR beta chain emerged from a study of T cell repertoires in aging, cancer and after chemotherapy. Across the study: Donor ages fell into six groups from 30 or younger up to 70 or older. Chronic lymphocytic leukemia patients on fludarabine- or bendamustine-based regimens gave paired samples before and after chemotherapy. Overall study results and limits: Untreated cancer patients had significantly lower blood TCR diversity than age-matched healthy donors.

Germline CDR1 reads SEHNR; CDR2 reads FQNEAQ (reference sequence). CDR3 length: 13 residues. Trimming removed 3 bases from V and 4 bases from J, with 10 bases in between. TRB rearrangements spanning V, D and J were amplified using mixed TRB-A/B primers. Each CDR3 protein gets one entry after TCRdb re-called the multiplex PCR reads with MiXCR. Of about 4,400 distinct CDR3 sequences listed, roughly two fifths are singletons. A remark on this clonotype: Its antigen is unknown.

Peripheral blood genomic DNA, not sorted cells or RNA, was the template. The receptor's source is a human donor with a blood cancer. The chain recombines TRBV7-9 with TRBJ2-7; D unclear. Sequenced: blood. CDR3 DNA sequence: TGTGCCAGCAGCTTGGACCTACCTTACGAGCAGTACTTC. It specifies CASSLDLPYEQYF.